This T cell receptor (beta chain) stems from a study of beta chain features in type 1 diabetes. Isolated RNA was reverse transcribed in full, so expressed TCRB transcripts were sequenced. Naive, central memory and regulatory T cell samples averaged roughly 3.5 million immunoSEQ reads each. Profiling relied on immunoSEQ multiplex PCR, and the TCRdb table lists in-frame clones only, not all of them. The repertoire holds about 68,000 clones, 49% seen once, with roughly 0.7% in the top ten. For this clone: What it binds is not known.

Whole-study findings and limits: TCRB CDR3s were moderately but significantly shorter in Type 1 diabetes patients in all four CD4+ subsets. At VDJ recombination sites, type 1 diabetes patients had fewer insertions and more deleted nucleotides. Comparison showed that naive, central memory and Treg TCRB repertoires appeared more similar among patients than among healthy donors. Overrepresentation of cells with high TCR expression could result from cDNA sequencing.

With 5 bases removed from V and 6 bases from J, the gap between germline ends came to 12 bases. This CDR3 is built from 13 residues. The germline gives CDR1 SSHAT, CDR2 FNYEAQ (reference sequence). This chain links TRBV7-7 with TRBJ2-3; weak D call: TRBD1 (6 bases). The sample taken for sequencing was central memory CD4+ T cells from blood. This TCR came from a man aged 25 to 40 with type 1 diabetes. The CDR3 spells CASSPGVLDTQYF. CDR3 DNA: TGTGCCAGCAGCCCAGGGGTTTTGGATACGCAGTATTTT.